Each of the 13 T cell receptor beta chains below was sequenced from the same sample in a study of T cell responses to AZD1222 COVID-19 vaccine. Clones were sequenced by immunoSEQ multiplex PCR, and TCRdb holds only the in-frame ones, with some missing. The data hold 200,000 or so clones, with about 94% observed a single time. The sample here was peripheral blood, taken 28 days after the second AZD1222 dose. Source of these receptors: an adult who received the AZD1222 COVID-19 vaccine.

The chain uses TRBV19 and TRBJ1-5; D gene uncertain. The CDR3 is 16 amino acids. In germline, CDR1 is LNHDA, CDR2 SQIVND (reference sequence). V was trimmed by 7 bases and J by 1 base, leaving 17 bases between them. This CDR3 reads CASTLGGRASNQPQHF. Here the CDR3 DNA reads TGTGCCAGTACCTTGGGAGGGAGGGCGAGCAATCAGCCCCAGCATTTT.

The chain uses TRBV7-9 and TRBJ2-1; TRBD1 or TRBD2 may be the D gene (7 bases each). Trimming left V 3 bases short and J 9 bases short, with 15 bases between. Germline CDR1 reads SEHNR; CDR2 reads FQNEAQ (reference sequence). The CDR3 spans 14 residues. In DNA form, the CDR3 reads TGTGCCAGCAGCTTCATGGCAGGGGGGGCTGAGCAGTTCTTC. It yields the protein CASSFMAGGAEQFF.

In nucleotides, the CDR3 is TGTGCCAGCAGAGCAGGGAGATGGAATCAGCCCCAGCATTTT. This gives the protein CASRAGRWNQPQHF. V and J are TRBV27 and TRBJ1-5; a possible D gene is TRBD1 (5 bases). Trimming left V 6 bases short and J 4 bases short, with 13 bases between. The CDR3 loop spans 14 amino acids. CDR1 and CDR2 (germline): MNHEY, SMNVEV (reference sequence).

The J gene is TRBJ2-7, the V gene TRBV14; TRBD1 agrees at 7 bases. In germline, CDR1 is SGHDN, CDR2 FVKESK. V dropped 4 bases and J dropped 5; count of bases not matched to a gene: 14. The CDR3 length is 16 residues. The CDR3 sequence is CASSPYTGAPPNEQYF. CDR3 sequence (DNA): TGTGCCAGCAGCCCATACACAGGGGCCCCTCCTAACGAGCAGTACTTC.

CDR3 nucleotides: TGTGCCAGCAGCCAACCCGACAGGGCGAACACCGGGGAGCTGTTTTTT. Its translation is CASSQPDRANTGELFF. The V gene is TRBV4-2, the J gene TRBJ2-2, with TRBD1 identical over 7 bases. The J segment lost 0 bases and the V segment lost 2 bases, leaving 3 bases of the junction unmatched. Germline CDR1 LGHNA, CDR2 YNFKEQ. There are 16 residues in the CDR3.

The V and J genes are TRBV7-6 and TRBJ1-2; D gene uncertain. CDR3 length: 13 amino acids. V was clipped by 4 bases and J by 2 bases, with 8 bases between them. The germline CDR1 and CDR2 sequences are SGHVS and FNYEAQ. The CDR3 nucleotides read TGTGCCAGCAGCTCTAGTTTAAACTATGGCTACACCTTC. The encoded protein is CASSSSLNYGYTF.

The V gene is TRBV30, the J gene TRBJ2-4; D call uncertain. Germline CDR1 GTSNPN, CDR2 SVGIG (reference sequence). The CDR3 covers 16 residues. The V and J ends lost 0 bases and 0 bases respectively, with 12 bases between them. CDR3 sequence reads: CAWSVGLNGAKNIQYF. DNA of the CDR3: TGTGCCTGGAGTGTGGGTCTCAACGGAGCCAAAAACATTCAGTACTTC. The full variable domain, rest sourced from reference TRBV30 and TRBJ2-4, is SQTIHQWPATLVQPVGSPLSLECTVEGTSNPNLYWYRQAAGRGLQLLFYSVGIGQISSEVPQNLSASRPQDRQFILSSKKLLLSDSGFYLCAWSVGLNGAKNIQYFGAGTRLSVL.

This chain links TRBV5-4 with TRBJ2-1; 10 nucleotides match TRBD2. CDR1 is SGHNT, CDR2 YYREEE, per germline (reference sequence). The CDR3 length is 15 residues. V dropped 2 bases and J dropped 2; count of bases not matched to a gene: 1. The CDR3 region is CASSFSGGPYNEQFF. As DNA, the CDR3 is TGTGCCAGCAGCTTTAGCGGGGGGCCCTACAATGAGCAGTTCTTC.

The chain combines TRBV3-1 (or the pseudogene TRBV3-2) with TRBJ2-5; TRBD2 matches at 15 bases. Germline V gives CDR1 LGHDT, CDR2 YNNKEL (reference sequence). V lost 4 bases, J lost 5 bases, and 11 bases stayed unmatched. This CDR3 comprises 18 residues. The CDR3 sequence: CASSLGLAGGLFGETQYF. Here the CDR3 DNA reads TGTGCCAGCAGCCTCGGACTAGCGGGGGGGCTCTTTGGGGAGACCCAGTACTTC.

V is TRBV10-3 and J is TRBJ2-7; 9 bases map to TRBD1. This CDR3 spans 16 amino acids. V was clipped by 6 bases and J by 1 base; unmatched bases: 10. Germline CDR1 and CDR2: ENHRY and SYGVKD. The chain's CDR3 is CAISEPSGQGSYEQYF. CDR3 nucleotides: TGTGCCATCAGCGAACCATCGGGACAGGGATCCTACGAGCAGTACTTC.

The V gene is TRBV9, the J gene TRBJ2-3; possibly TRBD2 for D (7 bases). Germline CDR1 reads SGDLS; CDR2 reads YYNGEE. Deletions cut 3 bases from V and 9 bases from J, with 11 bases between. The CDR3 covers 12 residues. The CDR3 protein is CASSEGGGTQYF. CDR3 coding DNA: TGTGCCAGCAGCGAGGGGGGAGGGACGCAGTATTTT.

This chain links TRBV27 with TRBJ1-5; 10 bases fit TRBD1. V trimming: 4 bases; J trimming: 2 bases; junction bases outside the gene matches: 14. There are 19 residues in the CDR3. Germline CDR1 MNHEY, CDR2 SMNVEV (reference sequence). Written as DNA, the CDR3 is TGTGCCAGCAGTTCCTCGGCGGGACAGGGGCGAGGAGGCAATCAGCCCCAGCATTTT. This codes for CASSSSAGQGRGGNQPQHF.

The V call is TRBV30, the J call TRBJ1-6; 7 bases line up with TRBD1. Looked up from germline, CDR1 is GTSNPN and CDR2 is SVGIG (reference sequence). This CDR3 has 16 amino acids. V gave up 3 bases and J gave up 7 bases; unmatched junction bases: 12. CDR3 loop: CAWSAIVETGNSPLHF. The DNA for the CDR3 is TGTGCCTGGAGCGCAATCGTCGAGACAGGGAATTCACCCCTCCACTTT.